The next 32 T cell receptor beta chains were all read from a single sample in a study of blood T cell repertoires in COVID-19 (dated by TCRdb to the early 2020s). Library prep was done by the immunoSEQ multiplex PCR assay. Entries here come from immuneACCESS through TCRdb and include only in-frame sequences with V and J called. Some clones fail to appear in such tables; in the studies checked, an unresolved V gene covers under half of the shortfall, and the cause of the remainder is unknown. The sample table contains about 330,000 clones; only one count was recorded for nearly 90% of them. Of the sample, 4.5% to 7% is held by the ten largest clones. Sample: PBMCs or T cells enriched from blood (not recorded which). These receptors were taken from a woman aged 25 to 39 who had recovered from COVID-19.

The CDR3 is CATSSEGSNQPQHF. As DNA, the CDR3 is TGTGCCACCAGCAGCGAGGGCTCCAATCAGCCCCAGCATTTT. The chain employs TRBV15 and TRBJ1-5; D not certain. The V gene lost 3 bases and the J gene lost 3 bases, with 9 bases spanning the gap. Germline loops: CDR1 LNHNV, CDR2 YYDKDF (reference sequence). CDR3 size: 14 residues.

This chain connects TRBV3-1 (or the pseudogene TRBV3-2) to TRBJ1-2, with TRBD1 identical over 8 bases. CDR3 length equals 14 residues. The V and J ends lost 0 bases and 10 bases, in that order; junction bases with no gene match: 7. Germline V lookup: CDR1 LGHDT, CDR2 YNNKEL (reference sequence). CDR3 DNA: TGTGCCAGCAGCCAAGAGGGGACAGGAATAGCCTACACCTTC. Protein sequence: CASSQEGTGIAYTF.

J is TRBJ2-1 and V is TRBV14; D might be TRBD2 (5 bases). The length of the CDR3 is 15 residues. CDR1 and CDR2 from the germline V gene are SGHDN and FVKESK. Trimming stripped 0 bases from V and 4 bases from J, with 10 bases between. CDR3 sequence: CASSQEAVYYNEQFF. The CDR3 DNA follows: TGTGCCAGCAGCCAAGAAGCGGTATATTACAATGAGCAGTTCTTC. Drawing the rest from reference TRBV14 and TRBJ2-1, the complete variable domain is EAGVTQFPSHSVIEKGQTVTLRCDPISGHDNLYWYRRVMGKEIKFLLHFVKESKQDESGMPNNRFLAERTGGTYSTLKVQPAELEDSGVYFCASSQEAVYYNEQFFGPGTRLTVL.

This chain uses TRBV4-1 with TRBJ2-5; 7 bases match TRBD1. Germline CDR1 reads MGHRA; CDR2 reads YSYEKL. This CDR3 comprises 14 residues. V lost 1 base to trimming and J lost 5 bases; unmatched junction nucleotides: 4. CDR3 nucleotide sequence: TGCGCCAGCAGCCAAGCACCCAGGGGGGAGACCCAGTACTTC. Translation: CASSQAPRGETQYF.

In DNA form, the CDR3 reads TGCAGCGTTGAACAGGGCAGGGATCAGCCCCAGCATTTT. Its translation: CSVEQGRDQPQHF. The chain links TRBV29-1 to TRBJ1-5, with D maybe TRBD1 (5 bases). The germline CDR1 and CDR2 sequences are SQVTM and ANQGSEA. The CDR3 length is 13 residues. Trimming removed 2 bases from V and 5 bases from J, with 10 bases in between.

This clone was seen a handful of times. This chain uses TRBV5-1 with TRBJ2-6, with D uncertain. The CDR3 is made up of 14 amino acids. V was clipped by 0 bases and J by 2 bases, with 3 bases between them. Germline CDR1 SGHRS, CDR2 YFSETQ. The CDR3 sequence is CASSLAAGANVLTF. Written as DNA, the CDR3 is TGCGCCAGCAGCTTGGCGGCTGGGGCCAACGTCCTGACTTTC.

The rearrangement joins TRBV5-4 to TRBJ2-7; D gene uncertain. The CDR3 covers 15 residues. Germline V gene lookup returns CDR1 SGHNT and CDR2 YYREEE (reference sequence). With 4 bases removed from V and 0 bases from J, the gap between germline ends came to 14 bases. CDR3 bases: TGTGCCAGCAGCCTTGGGCCGGCAAGCTCCTACGAGCAGTACTTC. As protein: CASSLGPASSYEQYF.

The rearrangement joins TRBV5-8 to TRBJ2-4; D is perhaps TRBD2 (6 bases). Trimming removed 1 base from V and 7 bases from J, with 15 bases in between. This CDR3 comprises 15 residues. The germline V gene encodes CDR1 SGHTS and CDR2 YDEGEE. CDR3 residues: CASSLTGLATNIQYF. The CDR3 nucleotides read TGTGCCAGCAGCTTGACTGGGCTAGCGACGAACATTCAGTACTTC.

The chain employs TRBV21-1 and TRBJ2-2; whether TRBD1, the table's D call, matches the DNA was not checked. TRBV21-1 represents a pseudogene. The CDR3 covers 16 residues. The CDR3 DNA reads TGTGCCAGCAGCAAAGCGGGGACAGGGTACACCGGGGAGCTGTTTTTT. Translation: CASSKAGTGYTGELFF.

Notes on this clone: Other DNA sequences of this sample code for an identical CDR3. This rearrangement joins TRBV3-1 (or the pseudogene TRBV3-2) to TRBJ2-5; tentative D call: TRBD2 (5 bases). V was trimmed by 0 bases and J by 4 bases, leaving 12 bases between them. From germline, CDR1 is LGHDT and CDR2 YNNKEL (reference sequence). This CDR3 comprises 15 residues. In DNA, the CDR3 is TGTGCCAGCAGCCAAGATGGGCTAGCAGGAGAGACCCAGTACTTC. This translates into CASSQDGLAGETQYF.

The chain recombines TRBV11-2 with TRBJ1-3; D call uncertain. The CDR3 has 15 residues. Trimming removed 1 base at V and 0 bases at J, with 7 bases between. Per germline, CDR1 SGHAT and CDR2 FQNNGV. The CDR3 protein is CASSLGSGSGNTIYF. The DNA of the CDR3 is TGTGCCAGCAGCTTAGGCTCGGGCTCTGGAAACACCATATATTTT.

V gene TRBV5-5 combines with J gene TRBJ1-1; 8 nucleotides align to TRBD1. Germline-derived CDR1 and CDR2 are SGHKS and YYEKEE (reference sequence). With 6 bases clipped from V and 7 bases from J, the junction kept 11 bases outside the gene matches. The CDR3 length is 14 residues. CDR3 sequence (DNA): TGTGCCAGCAACCCCATTCAGGGGGCGCGTGAAGCTTTCTTT. This translates into CASNPIQGAREAFF.

CDR3 region: CASTQDRGYEQYF. As DNA, the CDR3 is TGTGCCAGCACCCAGGACAGGGGATACGAGCAGTACTTC. The chain links TRBV5-4 to TRBJ2-7; 9 bases are shared with TRBD1. Trimming took 6 bases from V and 4 from J; bases not matched to a gene: 5. This CDR3 comprises 13 residues. Germline V lookup: CDR1 SGHNT, CDR2 YYREEE (reference sequence).

The chain has TRBV9 and TRBJ2-2; 8 bases are shared with TRBD1. The CDR3 spans 15 residues. With 0 bases clipped from V and 4 bases from J, the junction kept 2 bases outside the gene matches. Germline-derived CDR1 and CDR2 are SGDLS and YYNGEE. CDR3 amino acids: CASSVGDRGTGELFF. The CDR3 region has the DNA TGTGCCAGCAGCGTAGGTGACAGGGGCACCGGGGAGCTGTTTTTT.

V and J are TRBV29-1 and TRBJ1-5; TRBD1 is a possible D gene (5 bases). Germline values: CDR1 SQVTM, CDR2 ANQGSEA. The CDR3 length is 12 residues. The chain's CDR3 is CSTWDYNQPQHF. In nucleotides, the CDR3 is TGCTCCACGTGGGACTACAATCAGCCCCAGCATTTT.

The chain joins TRBV6-1 to TRBJ1-4; 7 bases are a match to TRBD1. Germline CDR1 is MNHNS and CDR2 is SASEGT. There are 16 residues in the CDR3. Germline trimming cut 5 bases from V and 6 bases from J; bases unmatched to any gene: 12. CDR3 in DNA: TGTGCCAGCAGTCAAGGGGCGGCAGGGGGGTATGAAAAACTGTTTTTT. It is translated as CASSQGAAGGYEKLFF.

V gene TRBV7-6 combines with J gene TRBJ2-7; D is perhaps TRBD1 (6 bases). CDR1 is SGHVS and CDR2 is FNYEAQ in the germline V gene. Trimming removed 6 bases at V and 0 bases at J, with 15 bases between. CDR3 size: 15 residues. The DNA for the CDR3 is TGTGCCAGCAGACAGGGCGTGTCAGACTCCTACGAGCAGTACTTC. It translates to CASRQGVSDSYEQYF. Supplemented by reference TRBV7-6 and TRBJ2-7, the full variable domain reads GAGVSQSPRYKVTKRGQDVALRCDPISGHVSLYWYRQALGQGPEFLTYFNYEAQQDKSGLPNDRFSAERPEGSISTLTIQRTEQRDSAMYRCASRQGVSDSYEQYFGPGTRLTVT.

The genes are TRBV12-3 or TRBV12-4 and TRBJ1-1, with D unclear. The CDR3 covers 12 residues. V lost 4 bases and J lost 4, with 7 bases in between. The CDR3 region has the DNA TGTGCCAGCAGTTCGGCGGCCACTGAAGCTTTCTTT. Protein product: CASSSAATEAFF.

The V and J genes are TRBV30 and TRBJ1-5; a possible D gene is TRBD1 (6 bases). The CDR3 contains 16 residues. V dropped 3 bases and J dropped 0 bases, with 15 bases sitting between them. CDR1 and CDR2 from the germline V gene are GTSNPN and SVGIG (reference sequence). The CDR3 region has the DNA TGTGCCTGGAGACTTGGGACACCGGATAGCAATCAGCCCCAGCATTTT. This gives the protein CAWRLGTPDSNQPQHF.

The J gene is TRBJ1-1, the V gene TRBV27, with 7 bases that match TRBD1. CDR3 length equals 15 residues. The germline gives CDR1 MNHEY, CDR2 SMNVEV (reference sequence). V shed 6 bases and J 3 bases; nucleotides not matched to a gene: 10. The CDR3 nucleotides are TGTGCCAGCAGCCGCCGACAGGGATCGGACACTGAAGCTTTCTTT. Protein: CASSRRQGSDTEAFF.

The chain joins TRBV4-3 to TRBJ2-1, with 9 positions matching TRBD2. The CDR3 has 17 amino acids. The V and J ends lost 0 bases and 10 bases, in that order; junction bases with no gene match: 13. Per germline, CDR1 LGHNA and CDR2 YSLEER. CDR3 nucleotide sequence: TGCGCCAGCAGCCAAGACCCAAACGGCGGGGGGGCCGAAGAGCAGTTCTTC. It codes for CASSQDPNGGGAEEQFF.

The chain employs TRBV3-1 (or the pseudogene TRBV3-2) and TRBJ2-1, with 11 bases aligning to TRBD2. Germline V lookup: CDR1 LGHDT, CDR2 YNNKEL (reference sequence). V shed 5 bases, J shed 5 bases, and the junction held 11 bases outside the gene matches. The CDR3 spans 17 residues. The CDR3 DNA reads as TGTGCCAGCAGCAAAAGACTAGCGGGGCGACCTCACAATGAGCAGTTCTTC. Amino acid sequence: CASSKRLAGRPHNEQFF.

The rearrangement links TRBV6-2 or TRBV6-3 to TRBJ1-1; the D gene is possibly TRBD1 (5 bases). Deletions cut 3 bases from V and 8 bases from J, with 10 bases between. CDR3 length: 12 residues. Per the germline V gene, CDR1 is MNHEY and CDR2 is SVGEGT. The CDR3 bases are TGTGCCAGCAGTTATCTCAGGGCCGAAGCTTTCTTT. Translating gives CASSYLRAEAFF.

About this clone: Other DNA sequences from this sample encode an identical CDR3 as well. The chain uses TRBV9 and TRBJ2-7; TRBD2 matches at 10 bases. Per germline, CDR1 SGDLS and CDR2 YYNGEE. The CDR3 is made up of 14 amino acids. With V trimmed by 0 bases and J by 3 bases, 0 bases remained unmatched. As DNA, the CDR3 is TGTGCCAGCAGCGTAGCTAGCGGGGGCTACGAGCAGTACTTC. Encoded protein: CASSVASGGYEQYF.

V is TRBV4-1 and J is TRBJ1-4; D remains ambiguous. Germline V gene sequence: CDR1 MGHRA, CDR2 YSYEKL. The CDR3 covers 15 residues. Deletions cut 5 bases from V and 7 bases from J, with 17 bases between. The CDR3: CASSVLGSRVEKLFF. In nucleotides, the CDR3 is TGCGCCAGCAGCGTACTGGGGTCGAGGGTTGAAAAACTGTTTTTT.

This chain connects TRBV7-2 to TRBJ2-3, with TRBD2 matching over 9 bases. The CDR3 extends over 19 amino acids. Germline lookup yields CDR1 SGHTA and CDR2 FQGNSA. Unmatched junction bases numbered 17, after V lost 5 bases and J lost 2 bases. The CDR3 coding sequence is TGTGCCAGCAGCCTACCGGCCGCTTCTAGCGGGGCTGCCACAGATACGCAGTATTTT. This sequence encodes CASSLPAASSGAATDTQYF.

The chain's CDR3 is CASSESGRGSYNSPLHF. The CDR3 region has the DNA TGTGCCAGCAGTGAATCGGGTAGGGGCTCCTATAATTCACCCCTCCACTTT. The chain has TRBV25-1 and TRBJ1-6; TRBD1 is a possible D gene (5 bases). Looked up from germline, CDR1 is MGHDK and CDR2 is SYGVNS. With 1 base removed from V and 0 bases from J, the gap between germline ends came to 10 bases. The CDR3 length is 17 residues.

V and J are TRBV30 and TRBJ1-2; no reliable D call. CDR1 and CDR2 from the germline V gene are GTSNPN and SVGIG (reference sequence). This CDR3 comprises 10 residues. V shed 4 bases and J shed 10 bases, with 10 bases lying between them. DNA of the CDR3: TGTGCCTGGAAGGAGGGTTTCTACACCTTC. It translates to CAWKEGFYTF.

The chain employs TRBV5-1 and TRBJ1-5, with 10 bases identical to TRBD1. Looked up from germline, CDR1 is SGHRS and CDR2 is YFSETQ. The ends lost 3 bases at V and 2 bases at J; junction bases unmatched: 2. The CDR3 loop spans 15 amino acids. The CDR3 DNA is TGCGCCAGCAGCTCCGGGACAGGGGGCAATCAGCCCCAGCATTTT. This sequence encodes CASSSGTGGNQPQHF.

The chain uses TRBV11-1 and TRBJ2-1; TRBD1 might be the D (5 bases). Germline V gives CDR1 SGHAT, CDR2 FQDESV (reference sequence). V gave up 3 bases and J gave up 4 bases, with 10 bases separating them. The CDR3 is 14 residues long. The CDR3 here is CASSLGRDYNEQFF. CDR3 nucleotides: TGTGCCAGCAGCTTGGGCAGGGATTACAATGAGCAGTTCTTC.

V gene TRBV7-9 combines with J gene TRBJ1-1; D ambiguous. This CDR3 region has 15 residues. In germline, CDR1 is SEHNR, CDR2 FQNEAQ (reference sequence). Between the trimmed V and J ends, which lost 0 bases and 0 bases, there was a span of 8 bases. CDR3 DNA: TGTGCCAGCAGCTTAGCTGTCAGTTTGAACACTGAAGCTTTCTTT. Translation gives CASSLAVSLNTEAFF. Full variable domain (rest looked up from reference TRBV7-9 and TRBJ1-1): DTGVSQNPRHKITKRGQNVTFRCDPISEHNRLYWYRQTLGQGPEFLTYFQNEAQLEKSRLLSDRFSAERPKGSFSTLEIQRTEQGDSAMYLCASSLAVSLNTEAFFGQGTRLTVV.

The rearrangement joins TRBV7-2 to TRBJ1-2; 7 nucleotides match TRBD1. CDR1 and CDR2 (germline): SGHTA, FQGNSA. CDR3 length equals 15 residues. Losses at the gene ends were 5 bases for V and 3 bases for J; bases not matched to a gene: 9. CDR3 loop: CASSEGGRGDYGYTF. CDR3 nucleotide sequence: TGTGCCAGCAGCGAAGGGGGCAGGGGGGACTATGGCTACACCTTC.